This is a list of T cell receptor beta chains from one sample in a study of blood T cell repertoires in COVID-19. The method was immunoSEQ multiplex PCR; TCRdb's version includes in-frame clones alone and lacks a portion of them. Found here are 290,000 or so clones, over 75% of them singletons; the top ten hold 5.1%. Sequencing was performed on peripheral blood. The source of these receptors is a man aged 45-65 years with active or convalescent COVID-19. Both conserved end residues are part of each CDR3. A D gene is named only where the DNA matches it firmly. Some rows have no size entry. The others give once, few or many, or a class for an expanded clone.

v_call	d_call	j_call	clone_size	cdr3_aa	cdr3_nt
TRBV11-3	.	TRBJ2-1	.	CASSLAPGTEQFF	TGTGCCAGCAGCTTAGCGCCGGGGACAGAGCAGTTCTTC
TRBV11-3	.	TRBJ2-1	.	CASSSGQVNNEQFF	TGTGCCAGCAGCTCGGGACAAGTCAACAATGAGCAGTTCTTC
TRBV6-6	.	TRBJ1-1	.	CASLESGANTEAFF	TGTGCCAGCCTGGAGAGTGGTGCGAACACTGAAGCTTTCTTT
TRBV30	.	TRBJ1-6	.	CAWLRGNSPLHF	TGTGCCTGGCTTCGGGGGAATTCACCCCTCCACTTT
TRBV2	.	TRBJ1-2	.	CASRVTEGGYTF	TGTGCCAGCAGGGTAACAGAAGGTGGCTACACCTTC
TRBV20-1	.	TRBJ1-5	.	CSASSSTALAGMPQHF	TGCAGTGCTAGTTCATCGACCGCCTTAGCAGGGATGCCCCAGCATTTT
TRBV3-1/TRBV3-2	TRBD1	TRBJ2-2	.	CASSSWTGRITGELFF	TGTGCCAGCAGTTCCTGGACAGGGCGGATCACCGGGGAGCTGTTTTTT
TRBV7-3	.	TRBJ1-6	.	CASSLFPDNSPLHF	TGTGCCAGCAGCTTATTTCCAGATAATTCACCCCTCCACTTT
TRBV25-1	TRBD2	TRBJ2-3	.	CATASGSSTDTQYF	TGTGCCACTGCTAGCGGATCAAGCACAGATACGCAGTATTTT
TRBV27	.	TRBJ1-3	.	CASSQEGVSGNTIYF	TGTGCCAGCAGTCAAGAAGGGGTTTCTGGAAACACCATATATTTT
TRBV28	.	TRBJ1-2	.	CASSPPGGSAGYTF	TGTGCCAGCAGTCCCCCGGGAGGATCGGCTGGCTACACCTTC
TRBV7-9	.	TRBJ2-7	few	CASSGTYEQYF	TGTGCCAGCAGCGGGACTTACGAGCAGTACTTC
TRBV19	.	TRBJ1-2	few	CASTPGVGYGYTF	TGTGCCAGTACCCCAGGGGTCGGGTATGGCTACACCTTC
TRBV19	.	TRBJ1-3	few	CASSIPARATSGNTIYF	TGTGCCAGTAGTATACCAGCCAGGGCTACCTCTGGAAACACCATATATTTT
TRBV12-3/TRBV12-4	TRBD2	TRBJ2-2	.	CASLGLAGELFF	TGTGCCAGCTTAGGACTAGCCGGGGAGCTGTTTTTT
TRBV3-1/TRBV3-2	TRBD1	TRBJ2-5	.	CASSQDLDRVGETQYF	TGTGCCAGCAGCCAAGACTTGGACAGGGTGGGAGAGACCCAGTACTTC
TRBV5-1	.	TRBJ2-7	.	CASRVRPDTLTYEQYF	TGCGCCAGCAGGGTCCGCCCGGACACGTTGACCTACGAGCAGTACTTC
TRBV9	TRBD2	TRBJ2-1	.	CASSVGGSGRPYEQFF	TGTGCCAGCAGCGTAGGGGGGAGCGGGAGGCCATATGAGCAGTTCTTC